The 13 T cell receptor beta chains given below trace back to one sample, sequenced in a study of technical replicates of blood from several donors. Measured with immunoSEQ multiplex PCR; TCRdb has only the in-frame clones, and not every one. This table has approximately 87,000 clones, around 95% appearing once. The sample was T cells isolated from PBMCs. Source of these receptors: a human donor in good health.

The V and J genes are TRBV4-2 and TRBJ2-1; D is uncertain. The CDR3 is 13 amino acids. V was pared by 0 bases and J by 9 bases, with 9 bases between. The germline V gene encodes CDR1 LGHNA and CDR2 YNFKEQ. DNA of the CDR3: TGTGCCAGCAGCCAAGATAGAAGTGTTGAGCAGTTCTTC. Translated, it gives CASSQDRSVEQFF.

The chain is built from TRBV28 and TRBJ2-7; 9 bases agree with TRBD2. The ends lost 11 bases at V and 5 bases at J; junction bases unmatched: 19. Germline V lookup: CDR1 MDHEN, CDR2 SYDVKM. The CDR3 is 16 residues long. CDR3 amino acids: CASFGLARGSSNEQYF. The CDR3 nucleotides are TGTGCCTCGTTCGGACTAGCGAGAGGATCAAGCAACGAGCAGTACTTC.

The chain uses TRBV4-1 and TRBJ2-5; TRBD2 matches 12 bases. Germline values: CDR1 MGHRA, CDR2 YSYEKL. The trim removed 8 bases at V and 4 bases at J, leaving 20 bases unmatched. This CDR3 contains 19 residues. The CDR3 loop is CASGPQRALAGGRGETQYF. The CDR3 DNA reads TGCGCCAGCGGCCCGCAAAGGGCCCTAGCGGGAGGGCGGGGAGAGACCCAGTACTTC.

V gene TRBV5-6 combines with J gene TRBJ2-3, with D maybe TRBD2 (5 bases). The CDR3 extends over 14 amino acids. Germline V lookup: CDR1 SGHDT, CDR2 YYEEEE. Trimming took off 0 bases at V and 1 base at J, with 6 bases between the two ends. CDR3 DNA sequence: TGTGCCAGCAGCTTGGGGACTCGCACAGATACGCAGTATTTT. This gives the protein CASSLGTRTDTQYF.

V and J are TRBV9 and TRBJ1-2; perhaps TRBD1 as D (5 bases). Germline loops: CDR1 SGDLS, CDR2 YYNGEE. V was cut by 0 bases and J by 6 bases, with 9 bases left in between. The CDR3 has 13 residues. The CDR3 coding sequence is TGTGCCAGCAGCGTAGGAATAGGGGATGGCTACACCTTC. Translated, it gives CASSVGIGDGYTF.

V and J are TRBV7-8 and TRBJ1-1, with TRBD1 identical over 7 bases. CDR1 is SGHVS and CDR2 is FQNEAQ in the germline V gene. V shed 6 bases, J shed 1 base, and the junction held 14 bases outside the gene matches. The CDR3 is 17 amino acids. CDR3 DNA: TGTGCCAGCAGGCCCCAGGGCAGGGGGTTGGGGAACACTGAAGCTTTCTTT. This codes for CASRPQGRGLGNTEAFF.

The CDR3 coding sequence is TGTGCCAGCAGCTACTCTTCGGGTACCTACGAGCAGTACTTC. Amino acids: CASSYSSGTYEQYF. The chain links TRBV27 to TRBJ2-7; D gene uncertain. The CDR3 consists of 14 residues. The germline gives CDR1 MNHEY, CDR2 SMNVEV (reference sequence). V lost 6 bases and J 2 bases, leaving 14 bases between the germline ends.

This clone was recorded a few times. The V and J genes are TRBV27 and TRBJ2-7, with D possibly matching TRBD2 (5 bases). The germline gives CDR1 MNHEY, CDR2 SMNVEV (reference sequence). This CDR3 spans 14 amino acids. V was cut by 3 bases and J by 5 bases, with 14 bases left in between. CDR3 protein: CASSFSGKTHEQYF. In DNA, the CDR3 is TGTGCCAGCAGTTTTTCGGGGAAAACTCACGAGCAGTACTTC.

In this sample, this clone turned up once. CDR3 in DNA: TGTGCCAGCAGTTCAATAGGGCCACCAGGGACCTACGAGCAGTACTTC. Its translation is CASSSIGPPGTYEQYF. The rearrangement links TRBV27 to TRBJ2-7, with D maybe TRBD1 (5 bases). The V gene's germline CDR1 is MNHEY and CDR2 SMNVEV (reference sequence). The ends were cut back, 4 bases at V and 2 bases at J, with 18 bases in the middle. CDR3 length: 16 amino acids.

The chain uses TRBV6-1 and TRBJ1-2; 8 bases are a match to TRBD1. CDR1 and CDR2 from the germline V gene are MNHNS and SASEGT. The CDR3 consists of 13 residues. Germline trimming cut 5 bases from V and 3 bases from J; bases unmatched to any gene: 2. The CDR3 DNA sequence: TGTGCCAGCAGTTGGGGACAGGACTATGGCTACACCTTC. It specifies CASSWGQDYGYTF.

V gene TRBV7-3 combines with J gene TRBJ2-1; D unresolved. CDR1 is SGHTA and CDR2 is FQGTGA in the germline V gene. V was clipped by 2 bases and J by 4 bases, with 6 bases between them. CDR3 length: 13 amino acids. The CDR3 coding sequence is TGTGCCAGCAGCTTATCACTGTACAATGAGCAGTTCTTC. Its translation is CASSLSLYNEQFF.

The chain recombines TRBV7-2 with TRBJ1-3; D not resolved. The V end was cut by 5 bases, the J end by 4 bases, with 6 bases between. The CDR3 is 12 amino acids. CDR1 is SGHTA, CDR2 FQGNSA, per germline. The CDR3 nucleotides are TGTGCCAGCAGCCCACAGGGAAACACCATATATTTT. It yields the protein CASSPQGNTIYF.

The chain combines TRBV19 with TRBJ1-5, with 7 positions matching TRBD1. The CDR3 contains 17 residues. The V and J ends lost 4 bases and 4 bases, in that order; junction bases with no gene match: 13. CDR1 is LNHDA and CDR2 is SQIVND in the germline V gene (reference sequence). The CDR3 DNA reads TGTGCCAGTAGTAGAATACTCCGGACAGGAGATAATCAGCCCCAGCATTTT. The encoded protein is CASSRILRTGDNQPQHF. The full variable domain, in which reference TRBV19 and TRBJ1-5 provide the parts outside the CDR3, is DGGITQSPKYLFRKEGQNVTLSCEQNLNHDAMYWYRQDPGQGLRLIYYSQIVNDFQKGDIAEGYSVSREKKESFPLTVTSAQKNPTAFYLCASSRILRTGDNQPQHFGDGTRLSIL.